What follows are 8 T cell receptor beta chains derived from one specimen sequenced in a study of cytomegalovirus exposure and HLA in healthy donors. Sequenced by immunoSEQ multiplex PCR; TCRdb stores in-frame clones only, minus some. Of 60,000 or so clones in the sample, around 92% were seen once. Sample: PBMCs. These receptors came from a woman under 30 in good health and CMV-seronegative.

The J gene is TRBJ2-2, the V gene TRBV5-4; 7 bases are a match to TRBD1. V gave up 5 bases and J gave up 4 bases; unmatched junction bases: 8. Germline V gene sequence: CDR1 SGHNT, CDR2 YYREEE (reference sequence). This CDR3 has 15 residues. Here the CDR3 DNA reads TGTGCCAGCAGGCCCGGGACAGAGGGCACCGGGGAGCTGTTTTTT. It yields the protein CASRPGTEGTGELFF.

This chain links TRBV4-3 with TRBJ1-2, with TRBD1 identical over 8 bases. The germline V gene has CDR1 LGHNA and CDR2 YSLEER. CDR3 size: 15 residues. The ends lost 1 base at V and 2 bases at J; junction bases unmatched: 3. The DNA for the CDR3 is TGCGCCAGCAGCCAAGCGTCAGGGGGCAACTATGGCTACACCTTC. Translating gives CASSQASGGNYGYTF.

CDR3 sequence (DNA): TGTGCCTGGTTACCCCCGGGACTACGGACCAACTATGGCTACACCTTC. Residues: CAWLPPGLRTNYGYTF. The V call is TRBV30, the J call TRBJ1-2, with TRBD1 as a possible D gene (5 bases). CDR1 is GTSNPN and CDR2 is SVGIG in the germline V gene (reference sequence). Trimming left V 5 bases short and J 2 bases short, with 21 bases between. This CDR3 has 16 residues.

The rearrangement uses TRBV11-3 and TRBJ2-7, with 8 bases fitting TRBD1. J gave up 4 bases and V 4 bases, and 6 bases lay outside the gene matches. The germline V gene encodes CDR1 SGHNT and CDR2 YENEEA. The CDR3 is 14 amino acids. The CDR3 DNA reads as TGTGCCAGCAGCTCAGGACAGGGTAGTTACGAGCAGTACTTC. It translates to CASSSGQGSYEQYF.

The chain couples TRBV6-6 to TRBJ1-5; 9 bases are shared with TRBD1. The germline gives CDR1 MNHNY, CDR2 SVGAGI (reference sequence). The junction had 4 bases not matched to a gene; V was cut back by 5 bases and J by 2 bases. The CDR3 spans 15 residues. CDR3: CASSRDRAGNQPQHF. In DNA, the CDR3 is TGTGCCAGCAGTAGGGACAGGGCAGGCAATCAGCCCCAGCATTTT.

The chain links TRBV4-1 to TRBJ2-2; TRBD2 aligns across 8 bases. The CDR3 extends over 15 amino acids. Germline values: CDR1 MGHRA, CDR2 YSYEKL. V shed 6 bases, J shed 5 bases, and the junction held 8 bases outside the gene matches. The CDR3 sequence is CASRPGGGKTGELFF. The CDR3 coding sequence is TGCGCCAGCAGACCCGGGGGGGGCAAGACCGGGGAGCTGTTTTTT.

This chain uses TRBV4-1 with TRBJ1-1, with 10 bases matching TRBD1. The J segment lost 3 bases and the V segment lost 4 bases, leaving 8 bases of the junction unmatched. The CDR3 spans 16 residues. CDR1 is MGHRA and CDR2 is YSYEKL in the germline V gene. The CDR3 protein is CASSPWDRGIDTEAFF. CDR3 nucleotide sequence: TGCGCCAGCAGCCCGTGGGACAGGGGTATCGACACTGAAGCTTTCTTT.

The CDR3 bases are TGTGCCAGCAGTCAGGGGGTCGTGGACACCGGGGAGCTGTTTTTT. Protein product: CASSQGVVDTGELFF. This sequence joins TRBV2 and TRBJ2-2; 7 bases fit TRBD1. The trim removed 5 bases at V and 3 bases at J, leaving 6 bases unmatched. The CDR3 length is 15 residues. Germline CDR1 reads SNHLY; CDR2 reads FYNNEI.